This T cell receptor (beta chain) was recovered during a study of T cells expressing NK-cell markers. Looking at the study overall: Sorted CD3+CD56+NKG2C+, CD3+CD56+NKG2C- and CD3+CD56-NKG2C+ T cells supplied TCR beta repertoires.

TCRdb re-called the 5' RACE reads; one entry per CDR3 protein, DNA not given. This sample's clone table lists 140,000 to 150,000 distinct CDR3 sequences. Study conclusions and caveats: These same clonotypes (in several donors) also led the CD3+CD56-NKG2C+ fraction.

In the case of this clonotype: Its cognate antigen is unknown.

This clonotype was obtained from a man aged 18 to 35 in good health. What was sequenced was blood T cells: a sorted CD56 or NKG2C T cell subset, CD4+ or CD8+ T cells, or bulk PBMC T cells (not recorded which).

The CDR3 is CASKQRGISYNEQFF. V usage is TRBV10-2 and J usage is TRBJ2-1. Per the germline V gene, CDR1 is WSHSY and CDR2 is SAAADI. This CDR3 is built from 15 residues.